These T cell receptor beta chains were read from a single sample in a study of early T cells in non-severe SARS-CoV-2 infection. TCRdb redid the calling of the 5' RACE reads with MiXCR, one entry per CDR3 protein. The sample consists of about 61,000 distinct CDR3 sequences, about 12% of them appearing once. The sample here was whole blood, taken at baseline. The receptors derive from an adult who was a healthcare worker with PCR-confirmed SARS-CoV-2 infection or an uninfected control (not recorded which). The donor label of this sample is uncertain. The CDR3 runs from the conserved cysteine through the conserved F or W. The order of the fields is D gene, clone size, J gene, V gene, CDR3 protein, CDR3 DNA. A D gene is named only where the DNA matches it firmly. Expanded clones are given a class, and other clones once, few, many or no size at all.

TRBD2 many TRBJ2-1 TRBV12-5 CASGWRLAGFNEQFF TGTGCTAGTGGATGGAGGCTAGCGGGGTTCAATGAGCAGTTCTTC
TRBD1 many TRBJ1-4 TRBV24-1 CATSDPGQGTTNEKLFF TGTGCCACCAGTGATCCCGGACAGGGGACAACTAATGAAAAACTGTTTTTT
TRBD2 . TRBJ2-1 TRBV20-1 CSARDIAGGQNNEQFF TGCAGTGCTAGAGATATAGCGGGGGGCCAGAACAATGAGCAGTTCTTC
. few TRBJ1-2 TRBV12-3/TRBV12-4 CASTMTVPQTNYGYTF TGTGCCAGCACCATGACCGTACCCCAAACTAACTATGGCTACACCTTC
TRBD1 . TRBJ2-1 TRBV29-1 CSVEYRDRGRNEQFF TGCAGCGTTGAGTACCGGGACAGGGGAAGGAATGAGCAGTTCTTC
. . TRBJ2-5 TRBV7-9 CASSQPWPETQYF TGTGCCAGCAGCCAACCCTGGCCGGAGACCCAGTACTTC
. . TRBJ1-5 TRBV6-2/TRBV6-3 CASRQGTHQPQHF TGTGCCAGCAGGCAGGGAACGCATCAGCCCCAGCATTTT
. . TRBJ1-1 TRBV19 CASSILESGRTEAFF TGTGCCAGTAGTATTCTGGAGTCAGGGCGCACTGAAGCTTTCTTT
TRBD1 . TRBJ1-4 TRBV6-1 CASSVGLRDREKLFF TGTGCCAGCAGTGTTGGTCTTAGGGACAGAGAAAAACTGTTTTTT
TRBD1 . TRBJ1-1 TRBV5-1 CASSLGPGQGTEAFF TGCGCCAGCAGCTTGGGACCGGGACAGGGGACTGAAGCTTTCTTT
TRBD1 . TRBJ1-2 TRBV9 CASRGGSYYGYTF TGTGCCAGCAGAGGGGGCAGTTACTATGGCTACACCTTC
TRBD2 few TRBJ2-5 TRBV10-3 CATTQSGGETQYF TGTGCCACCACGCAGAGCGGGGGAGAGACCCAGTACTTC
. . TRBJ1-1 TRBV6-6 CASSMTASNTEAFF TGTGCCAGCAGTATGACAGCCTCGAACACTGAAGCTTTCTTT
. few TRBJ1-1 TRBV30 CAWSVPSTEAFF TGTGCCTGGAGTGTACCTTCCACTGAAGCTTTCTTT
TRBD2 many TRBJ2-5 TRBV15 CATSGLAGETQYF TGTGCCACCAGCGGACTAGCGGGGGAGACCCAGTACTTC
. few TRBJ2-5 TRBV9 CASSPTGVQETQYF TGTGCCAGCAGCCCCACGGGGGTTCAAGAGACCCAGTACTTC
. few TRBJ1-2 TRBV19 CASSIDIRNNGYTF TGTGCCAGTAGTATAGATATCCGGAACAATGGCTACACCTTC
TRBD2 many TRBJ2-3 TRBV10-2 CASSEPLAGGRADTQYF TGCGCCAGCAGTGAGCCCCTAGCGGGGGGGAGGGCAGATACGCAGTATTTT
. . TRBJ2-1 TRBV4-2 CASSQDLRGAYNEQFF TGTGCCAGCAGCCAAGATTTACGGGGGGCGTACAATGAGCAGTTCTTC
. . TRBJ2-5 TRBV12-5 CASQGENQETQYF TGTGCCTCCCAGGGCGAGAACCAAGAGACCCAGTACTTC
TRBD2 few TRBJ2-1 TRBV12-3/TRBV12-4 CASSLAGGPAEQFF TGTGCCAGCAGTCTAGCGGGGGGGCCAGCTGAGCAGTTCTTC
. few TRBJ1-2 TRBV18 CASSPFSRESYGYTF TGTGCCAGCTCACCATTTAGCAGGGAGAGCTATGGCTACACCTTC
. . TRBJ1-5 TRBV6-1 CATAAGWHQPQHF TGTGCCACGGCGGCAGGGTGGCATCAGCCCCAGCATTTT
. many TRBJ1-4 TRBV19 CASSPLPGRSFLTNEKLFF TGTGCCAGTAGCCCCCTCCCGGGGCGCAGTTTTTTAACTAATGAAAAACTGTTTTTT
TRBD1 . TRBJ1-2 TRBV10-2 CASRVQGNYGYTF TGCGCCAGCAGGGTACAGGGGAACTATGGCTACACCTTC
. . TRBJ1-6 TRBV12-3/TRBV12-4 CASSSGRINSPLHF TGTGCCAGCAGTTCGGGCAGGATTAATTCACCCCTCCACTTT
. . TRBJ1-1 TRBV6-1 CASIGGYTEAFF TGTGCCAGCATAGGGGGTTACACTGAAGCTTTCTTT